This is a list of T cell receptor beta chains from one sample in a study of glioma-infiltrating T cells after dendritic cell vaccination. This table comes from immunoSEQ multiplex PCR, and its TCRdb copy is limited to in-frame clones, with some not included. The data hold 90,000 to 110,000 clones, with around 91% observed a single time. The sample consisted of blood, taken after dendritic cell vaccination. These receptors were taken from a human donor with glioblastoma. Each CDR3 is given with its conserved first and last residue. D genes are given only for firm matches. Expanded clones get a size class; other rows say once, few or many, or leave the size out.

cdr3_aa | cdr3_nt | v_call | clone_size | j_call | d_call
CASSSTGGGTEAFF | TGCGCCAGCAGCTCTACAGGGGGCGGGACTGAAGCTTTCTTT | TRBV5-1 | - | TRBJ1-1 | TRBD1
CATSRVSDRYEQYF | TGTGCCACCAGCCGCGTGAGCGATCGGTACGAGCAGTACTTC | TRBV15 | - | TRBJ2-7 | -
CASSEGAAGGQKETQYF | TGCGCCAGCAGTGAGGGGGCAGCGGGGGGGCAAAAGGAGACCCAGTACTTC | TRBV10-1 | - | TRBJ2-5 | TRBD2
CASSSRTGGVPGELFF | TGTGCCAGCAGCTCCCGGACAGGGGGCGTACCCGGGGAGCTGTTTTTT | TRBV5-6 | - | TRBJ2-2 | TRBD1
CASEGSGLGRYGYTF | TGTGCCAGCGAAGGTAGCGGCTTAGGTCGCTATGGCTACACCTTC | TRBV6-1 | - | TRBJ1-2 | -
CASELGLAASYEQYF | TGTGCCAGTGAACTGGGACTAGCGGCCTCCTACGAGCAGTACTTC | TRBV7-2 | once | TRBJ2-7 | TRBD2
CASSLATGNTEAFF | TGTGCCAGCAGCTTAGCTACAGGGAACACTGAAGCTTTCTTT | TRBV7-9 | - | TRBJ1-1 | -
CASTTVGQGQYNEQFF | TGCGCCAGCACTACGGTTGGACAGGGGCAATACAATGAGCAGTTCTTC | TRBV4-1 | - | TRBJ2-1 | TRBD1
CASSLEQGSTNEKLFF | TGCGCCAGCAGCTTGGAGCAGGGCTCCACTAATGAAAAACTGTTTTTT | TRBV5-1 | - | TRBJ1-4 | -
CASKLQGEDEKLFF | TGTGCCAGTAAACTACAGGGGGAAGATGAAAAACTGTTTTTT | TRBV19 | few | TRBJ1-4 | TRBD1
CASSVVDRVSTEAFF | TGTGCCAGCAGCGTAGTGGACAGGGTTAGCACTGAAGCTTTCTTT | TRBV9 | - | TRBJ1-1 | TRBD1
CASRQGEYEQYF | TGTGCCAGTCGACAGGGGGAGTACGAGCAGTACTTC | TRBV6-5 | - | TRBJ2-7 | TRBD1
CASSLRQDYGYTF | TGTGCCAGCAGCTTGCGGCAGGACTATGGCTACACCTTC | TRBV5-4 | - | TRBJ1-2 | -
CASSHSPQAIYNEQFF | TGTGCCAGCAGCCATAGTCCCCAGGCTATCTACAATGAGCAGTTCTTC | TRBV13 | - | TRBJ2-1 | -
CASSEAPRLNEKLFF | TGTGCCAGCAGTGAAGCACCGCGGCTAAATGAAAAACTGTTTTTT | TRBV6-1 | - | TRBJ1-4 | -
CASRPGGGYGYTF | TGTGCCAGCAGACCAGGGGGCGGGTATGGCTACACCTTC | TRBV27 | - | TRBJ1-2 | TRBD1
CASRQDSNYGYTF | TGCGCCAGCAGGCAGGACAGTAACTATGGCTACACCTTC | TRBV5-1 | - | TRBJ1-2 | -
CASRTGTSGQGEQYF | TGTGCCAGCAGGACCGGGACTAGCGGACAGGGGGAGCAGTACTTC | TRBV6-6 | few | TRBJ2-7 | TRBD2
CASSTTTGSFEKLFF | TGTGCCAGCAGCACAACGACAGGTAGTTTTGAAAAACTGTTTTTT | TRBV6-1 | - | TRBJ1-4 | -
CAIKGTGGNTEAFF | TGTGCCATCAAGGGGACAGGGGGCAACACTGAAGCTTTCTTT | TRBV10-3 | - | TRBJ1-1 | TRBD1
CASSLPLRGTSGNTIYF | TGCGCCAGCAGCCTCCCACTTAGGGGTACCTCTGGAAACACCATATATTTT | TRBV4-1 | once | TRBJ1-3 | -
CASSLGGASSGNTIYF | TGCGCCAGCAGCTTGGGGGGCGCGAGCTCTGGAAACACCATATATTTT | TRBV5-1 | - | TRBJ1-3 | -